The TCR beta chain under discussion was sequenced for a study of metastatic and nonmetastatic thyroid tumors. The overall study: Where malignant and benign thyroid patients were concerned, repertoires were compared across blood and tumor or nodule tissue.

The germline V gene encodes CDR1 SGHVS and CDR2 FQNEAQ. The CDR3 length is 14 residues. Trimming pared 10 bases from V and 2 bases from J, leaving 14 bases between. This clone was observed at least ten times. TCRdb used MiXCR to call clones anew from the PCR reads. The sample includes tens of thousands of clones, 20% to 25% of them seen just once. The entire patient cohort was treatment-naive prior to thyroid surgery. Material: blood. This receptor was obtained from a female donor with papillary thyroid cancer or a benign thyroid nodule (not recorded which). Some clones in this sample may be carry-over from other donors' samples. The chain carries TRBV7-8 and TRBJ2-2, with a weak D call TRBD1 (5 bases). The CDR3 sequence is CATQGVGNTGELFF. CDR3 nucleotide sequence: TGTGCCACCCAAGGGGTTGGCAACACCGGGGAGCTGTTTTTT.